The clone carrying this T cell receptor beta chain has just a few counts. Its antigen is not identified. The sample is drawn from a study of cytomegalovirus exposure and HLA in healthy donors. Study at large: A previous analysis identified approximately 110 million unique TCR beta sequences derived from roughly 190 million T cells. Overall study results and limits: For TCR beta chains, V- and J-gene trimming was later linked to a missense DCLRE1C variant.

Healthy bone marrow donors made up the cohort. At sampling all donors were nominally healthy, likely with unrecorded immune exposures. This CDR3 comprises 11 residues. Germline values: CDR1 DFQATT, CDR2 SNEGSKA (reference sequence). V was clipped by 3 bases and J by 5 bases, with 7 bases between them. Primers: 60 Vbeta forward and 13 Jbeta reverse. The table came from immunoSEQ multiplex PCR; TCRdb's copy has only in-frame clones and leaves some out. Altogether about 31,000 clones are present, less than 70% being singletons, with the ten largest covering roughly 22%. Sequencing was carried out using PBMCs. The V call is TRBV20-1, the J call TRBJ2-5, with no clear D. This receptor was taken from a man aged 50 or older in good health and CMV-seropositive. In DNA form, the CDR3 reads TGCAGTGCTAGCCAAGCGGAGACCCAGTACTTC. Its protein is CSASQAETQYF.